This T cell receptor (beta chain) was found in a study of OX40 agonist ivuxolimab in advanced cancers. The germline gives CDR1 MNHEY, CDR2 SVGAGI. This CDR3 region has 13 residues. The ends lost 6 bases at V and 3 bases at J; junction bases unmatched: 5. Sequencing used immunoSEQ multiplex PCR; TCRdb keeps in-frame clones, though not all of them. The table records around 36,000 clones, less than 90% of them present only once. The chain recombines TRBV6-5 with TRBJ2-7; 7 bases agree with TRBD1. This sequence was found in an adult with an advanced solid tumor such as melanoma, head and neck, liver or kidney cancer. The input for sequencing was CD4+ or CD8+ T cells sorted from blood, taken in a trial of the OX40 agonist ivuxolimab. CDR3 amino acids: CASSPRQGYEQYF. CDR3 DNA sequence: TGTGCCAGCAGCCCCAGACAGGGCTACGAGCAGTACTTC.